These 6 T cell receptor beta chains came from one sample sequenced in a study of cytomegalovirus exposure and HLA in healthy donors. TCRdb's table, derived via immunoSEQ multiplex PCR, lists solely in-frame clones and lacks some. The profile shows 100,000 to 150,000 clones, 70% to 90% of them singletons. The sequenced sample was PBMCs. Receptor source: a man in his late teens or twenties in good health and CMV-seronegative.

V gene TRBV28 combines with J gene TRBJ1-3; 9 bases align to TRBD1. Germline V gives CDR1 MDHEN, CDR2 SYDVKM. The junction had 3 bases not matched to a gene; V was cut back by 1 base and J by 2 bases. The CDR3 contains 16 residues. The CDR3 reads CASSLSRTGAGNTIYF. The DNA for the CDR3 is TGTGCCAGCAGTTTATCTAGGACAGGGGCTGGAAACACCATATATTTT. Combining the CDR3 with reference TRBV28 and TRBJ1-3 gives the whole variable domain DVKVTQSSRYLVKRTGEKVFLECVQDMDHENMFWYRQDPGLGLRLIYFSYDVKMKEKGDIPEGYSVSREKKERFSLILESASTNQTSMYLCASSLSRTGAGNTIYFGEGSWLTVV.

The chain links TRBV7-9 to TRBJ2-1; 8 bases are shared with TRBD2. In germline, CDR1 is SEHNR, CDR2 FQNEAQ (reference sequence). CDR3 length: 15 residues. Trimming took 5 bases from V and 6 from J; bases not matched to a gene: 9. CDR3 bases: TGTGCCAGCAGCCCGGGGACTAGAAGTAGCAATGAGCAGTTCTTC. This encodes CASSPGTRSSNEQFF.

This clone was seen just once. This chain links TRBV11-2 with TRBJ2-7; TRBD1 is a possible D gene (6 bases). This CDR3 has 12 residues. Per germline, CDR1 SGHAT and CDR2 FQNNGV. V was pared by 5 bases and J by 7 bases, with 12 bases between. The CDR3 here is CASSRGHPEQYF. CDR3 coding DNA: TGTGCCAGCAGCCGGGGACACCCAGAGCAGTACTTC.

V gene TRBV18 combines with J gene TRBJ2-1; D not certain. Germline V gene lookup returns CDR1 KGHSH and CDR2 LQKENI. V was cut by 2 bases and J by 0 bases, with 11 bases left in between. The CDR3 extends over 16 amino acids. CDR3 residues: CASSPGPAGSYNEQFF. In nucleotides, the CDR3 is TGTGCCAGCTCACCAGGCCCAGCAGGCTCCTACAATGAGCAGTTCTTC.

The chain uses TRBV6-4 and TRBJ2-1, with 11 positions matching TRBD2. The V gene's germline CDR1 is MRHNA and CDR2 SNTAGT. The J segment lost 2 bases and the V segment lost 5 bases, leaving 2 bases of the junction unmatched. This CDR3 spans 15 amino acids. The DNA of the CDR3 is TGTGCCAGCAGTAGACTAGCGGGAACCTACAATGAGCAGTTCTTC. Protein product: CASSRLAGTYNEQFF.

The chain is built from TRBV5-8 and TRBJ1-5; 8 bases line up with TRBD1. Per the germline V gene, CDR1 is SGHTS and CDR2 is YDEGEE. The CDR3 is 14 amino acids. With V trimmed by 4 bases and J by 8 bases, 8 bases remained unmatched. The CDR3: CASSRTGNAEPQHF. The CDR3 nucleotides read TGTGCCAGCAGCAGGACAGGGAATGCGGAGCCCCAGCATTTT.